This T cell receptor beta chain emerged from a study of cytomegalovirus exposure and HLA in healthy donors. The CDR3 length is 15 residues. Germline V gene sequence: CDR1 SGHRS, CDR2 YFSETQ. The V segment lost 5 bases and the J segment 6 bases; nucleotides outside the gene matches: 11. Sequencing was performed with immunoSEQ multiplex PCR; in TCRdb, only in-frame clones are kept and a portion is missing. This table holds 200,000 or so clones, roughly 88% found once. This clone was recorded once. This sequence was found in a woman aged 30 to 39 in good health and CMV-seropositive. The V call is TRBV5-1, the J call TRBJ2-7; the match to TRBD1 covers 10 bases. The sequencing sample was made of PBMCs. The CDR3 coding sequence is TGCGCCAGCAGTTCCGGGACAGGGGCCCCTCGCGAGCAGTACTTC. Translation gives CASSSGTGAPREQYF.